This T cell receptor beta chain was documented in a study of cytomegalovirus exposure and HLA in healthy donors. Study conclusions and caveats: CMV serostatus was the only recorded immune exposure for donors.

As to this clone: Antigen specificity is unknown.

The germline V gene encodes CDR1 LNHDA and CDR2 SQIVND (reference sequence). The CDR3 consists of 15 residues. The V end was cut by 1 base, the J end by 6 bases, with 10 bases between. PCR employed 60 Vbeta and 13 Jbeta primers. Libraries were prepared by immunoSEQ multiplex PCR; TCRdb keeps only in-frame clonotypes and omits some of them. Here the sample spans around 300,000 clones, about 90% being singletons. The sequenced sample consisted of PBMCs. The sequence came from a woman younger than 30 in good health and CMV-seronegative. This chain uses TRBV19 with TRBJ1-6, with D uncertain. The CDR3 reads CASSIGAGGNSPLHF. For the CDR3, the DNA is TGTGCCAGTAGTATAGGGGCAGGTGGTAATTCACCCCTCCACTTT. Full variable domain (missing parts from reference TRBV19 and TRBJ1-6): DGGITQSPKYLFRKEGQNVTLSCEQNLNHDAMYWYRQDPGQGLRLIYYSQIVNDFQKGDIAEGYSVSREKKESFPLTVTSAQKNPTAFYLCASSIGAGGNSPLHFGNGTRLTVT.